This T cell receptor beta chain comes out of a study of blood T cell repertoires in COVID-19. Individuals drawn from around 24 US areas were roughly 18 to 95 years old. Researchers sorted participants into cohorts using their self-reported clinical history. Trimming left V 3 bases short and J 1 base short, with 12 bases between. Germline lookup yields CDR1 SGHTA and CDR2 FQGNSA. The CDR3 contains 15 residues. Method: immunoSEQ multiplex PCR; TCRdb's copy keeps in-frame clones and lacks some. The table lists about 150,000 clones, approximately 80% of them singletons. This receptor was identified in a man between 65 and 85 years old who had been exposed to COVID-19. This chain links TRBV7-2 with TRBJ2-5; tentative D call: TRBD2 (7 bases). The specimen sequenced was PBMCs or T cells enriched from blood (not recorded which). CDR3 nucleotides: TGTGCCAGCAGCTTTCGGGGGGCCCGCCAAGAGACCCAGTACTTC. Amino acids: CASSFRGARQETQYF.